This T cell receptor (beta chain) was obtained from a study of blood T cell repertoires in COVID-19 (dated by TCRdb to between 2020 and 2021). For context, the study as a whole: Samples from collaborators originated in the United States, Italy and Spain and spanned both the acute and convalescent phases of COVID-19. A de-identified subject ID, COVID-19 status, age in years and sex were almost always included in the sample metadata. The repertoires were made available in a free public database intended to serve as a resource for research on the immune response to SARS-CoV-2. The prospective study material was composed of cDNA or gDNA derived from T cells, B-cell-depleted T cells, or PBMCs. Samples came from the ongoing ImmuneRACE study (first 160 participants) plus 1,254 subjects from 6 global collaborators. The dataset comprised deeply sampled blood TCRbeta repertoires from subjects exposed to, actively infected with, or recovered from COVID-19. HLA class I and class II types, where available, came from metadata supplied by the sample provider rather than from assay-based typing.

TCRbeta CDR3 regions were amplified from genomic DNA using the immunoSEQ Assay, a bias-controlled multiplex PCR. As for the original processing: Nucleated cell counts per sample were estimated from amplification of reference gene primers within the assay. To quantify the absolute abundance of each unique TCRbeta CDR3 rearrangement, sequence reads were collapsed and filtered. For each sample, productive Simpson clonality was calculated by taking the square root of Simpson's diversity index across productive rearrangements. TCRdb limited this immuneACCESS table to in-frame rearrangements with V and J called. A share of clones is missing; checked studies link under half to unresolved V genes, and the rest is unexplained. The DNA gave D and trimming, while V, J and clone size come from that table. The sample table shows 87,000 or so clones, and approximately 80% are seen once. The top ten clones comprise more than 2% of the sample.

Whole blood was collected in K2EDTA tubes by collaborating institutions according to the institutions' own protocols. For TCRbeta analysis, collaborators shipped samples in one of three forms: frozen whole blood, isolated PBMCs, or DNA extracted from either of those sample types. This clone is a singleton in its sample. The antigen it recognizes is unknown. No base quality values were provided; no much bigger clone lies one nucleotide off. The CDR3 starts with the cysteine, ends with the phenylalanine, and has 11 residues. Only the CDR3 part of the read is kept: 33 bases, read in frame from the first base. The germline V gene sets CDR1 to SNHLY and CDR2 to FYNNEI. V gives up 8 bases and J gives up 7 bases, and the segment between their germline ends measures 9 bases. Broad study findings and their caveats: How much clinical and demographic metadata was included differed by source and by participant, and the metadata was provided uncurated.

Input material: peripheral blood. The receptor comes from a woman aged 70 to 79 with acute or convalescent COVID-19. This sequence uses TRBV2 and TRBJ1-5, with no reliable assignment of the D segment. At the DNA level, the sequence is TGTGCCAGCGGGTCCGGGCAGCCCCAGCATTTT. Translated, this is CASGSGQPQHF.